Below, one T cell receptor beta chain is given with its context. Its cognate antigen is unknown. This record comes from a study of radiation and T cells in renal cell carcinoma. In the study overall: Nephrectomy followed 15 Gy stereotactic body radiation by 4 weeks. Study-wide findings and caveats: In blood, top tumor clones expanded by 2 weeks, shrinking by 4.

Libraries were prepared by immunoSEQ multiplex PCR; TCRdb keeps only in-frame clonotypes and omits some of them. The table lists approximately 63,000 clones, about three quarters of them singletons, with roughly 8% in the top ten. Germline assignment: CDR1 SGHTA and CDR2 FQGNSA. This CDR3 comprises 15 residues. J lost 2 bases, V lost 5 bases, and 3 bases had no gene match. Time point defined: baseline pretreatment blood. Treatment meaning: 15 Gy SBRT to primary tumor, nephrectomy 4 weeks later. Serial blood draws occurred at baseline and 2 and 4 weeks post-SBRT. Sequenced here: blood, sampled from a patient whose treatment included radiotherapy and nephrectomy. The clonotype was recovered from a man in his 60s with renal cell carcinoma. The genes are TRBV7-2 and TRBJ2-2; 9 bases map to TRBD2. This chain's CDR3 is CASSRLAGNTGELFF. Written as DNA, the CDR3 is TGTGCCAGCAGCCGGCTAGCGGGAAACACCGGGGAGCTGTTTTTT.